Listed below are T cell receptor beta chains from one sample, sequenced in a study of blood T cells in healthy people across ages. TCRdb reanalysed the 5' RACE reads using MiXCR and keeps one entry per CDR3 protein. The sample yields hundreds of thousands of distinct CDR3 sequences, around 43% seen once. Sample: blood. The receptor set was obtained from a man in his sixties in good health. Each CDR3 is given with its conserved first and last residue. A D gene is named only where the DNA matches it firmly. Size values are once, few and many counts, or a class for expanded clones, and some rows have none.

d_call	clone_size	v_call	j_call	cdr3_aa	cdr3_nt
TRBD1	many	TRBV5-1	TRBJ1-2	CASSATGTGYTF	TGCGCCAGCAGCGCGACAGGGACTGGCTACACCTTC
.	.	TRBV6-1	TRBJ1-1	CASRGLFGDMNTEAFF	TGTGCCAGCAGGGGTCTTTTCGGGGACATGAACACTGAAGCTTTCTTT
.	.	TRBV15	TRBJ2-1	CATSRGPGREQFF	TGTGCCACCAGCAGGGGCCCCGGGAGAGAGCAGTTCTTC
TRBD2	few	TRBV9	TRBJ2-3	CASSVAGGAGDTQYF	TGTGCCAGCAGCGTAGCGGGGGGGGCTGGAGATACGCAGTATTTT
.	many	TRBV5-5	TRBJ2-7	CASSLDAPDEQYF	TGTGCCAGCAGCTTGGACGCGCCTGACGAGCAGTACTTC
.	.	TRBV20-1	TRBJ2-7	CSAVPGTAYSYEQYF	TGCAGTGCTGTTCCGGGAACAGCCTACTCCTACGAGCAGTACTTC
.	.	TRBV4-3	TRBJ2-7	CAGSQDRGEFYEQYF	TGCGCCGGCAGCCAAGATAGGGGCGAATTCTACGAGCAGTACTTC
TRBD1	few	TRBV7-9	TRBJ1-6	CASSLRGRDSPLHF	TGTGCCAGCAGCCTCAGGGGGCGAGACTCACCCCTCCACTTT
.	.	TRBV18	TRBJ2-7	CASSPGDGLQVYF	TGTGCCAGCTCACCAGGGGACGGTCTGCAAGTGTACTTC
.	.	TRBV2	TRBJ2-3	CASRIGASSYNEQYF	TGTGCCAGCAGGATCGGGGCTAGCTCCTACAATGAGCAGTATTTT
.	few	TRBV18	TRBJ1-5	CASSPSAGTYQPQHF	TGTGCCAGCTCACCATCAGCTGGGACGTATCAGCCCCAGCATTTT
TRBD1	.	TRBV12-3/TRBV12-4	TRBJ1-2	CASSLEGQGRGGYTF	TGTGCCAGCAGTTTGGAGGGACAGGGGAGGGGTGGCTACACCTTC
.	.	TRBV14	TRBJ1-2	CASSHTDRTEGGYTF	TGTGCCAGCAGCCATACGGACAGAACCGAAGGAGGCTACACCTTC
.	.	TRBV6-1	TRBJ1-5	CASREQGLSNQPQHF	TGTGCCAGCCGTGAACAGGGACTTAGCAATCAGCCCCAGCATTTT
.	.	TRBV11-2	TRBJ2-5	CASSFSAGAEETQYF	TGTGCCAGCAGCTTTTCGGCGGGGGCGGAAGAGACCCAGTACTTC
.	few	TRBV4-3	TRBJ2-7	CASSQVGAATRNEQYF	TGCGCCAGCAGCCAAGTGGGGGCCGCGACCAGGAACGAGCAGTACTTC
.	many	TRBV27	TRBJ2-6	CASSSGAGANVLTF	TGTGCCAGCTCATCAGGGGCTGGGGCCAACGTCCTGACTTTC
TRBD2	.	TRBV29-1	TRBJ2-7	CSVVPTSGGLYEQYF	TGCAGCGTTGTTCCGACTAGCGGGGGATTATACGAGCAGTACTTC
TRBD2	.	TRBV7-9	TRBJ2-3	CASSLDLAPSGSTDTQYF	TGTGCCAGCAGCTTAGATCTGGCTCCTAGCGGAAGCACAGATACGCAGTATTTT
.	once	TRBV9	TRBJ1-1	CASSVLANTEAFF	TGTGCCAGCAGCGTATTGGCGAACACTGAAGCTTTCTTT
.	few	TRBV7-9	TRBJ2-5	CASSLLLETQYF	TGTGCCAGCAGCTTATTACTGGAGACCCAGTACTTC
.	few	TRBV12-3/TRBV12-4	TRBJ2-5	CASRNMGETQYF	TGTGCCAGCAGGAACATGGGAGAGACCCAGTACTTC
TRBD1	.	TRBV28	TRBJ1-4	CASSIQGLNEKLFF	TGTGCCAGCAGTATACAGGGGTTAAATGAAAAACTGTTTTTT
.	.	TRBV12-3/TRBV12-4	TRBJ2-3	CASSKTEDTQYF	TGTGCCAGCAGCAAGACAGAAGATACGCAGTATTTT
.	few	TRBV10-3	TRBJ2-6	CAISDPRGANVLTF	TGTGCCATCAGTGACCCGCGTGGGGCCAACGTCCTGACTTTC
.	few	TRBV20-1	TRBJ1-4	CSARDWGAATNEKLFF	TGCAGTGCTAGAGATTGGGGGGCAGCAACTAATGAAAAACTGTTTTTT
TRBD1	.	TRBV28	TRBJ2-1	CASSNGQGSNEQFF	TGTGCCAGCAGTAACGGACAGGGGTCCAATGAGCAGTTCTTC
.	.	TRBV4-3	TRBJ1-2	CASSHRGTQRVDGYTF	TGCGCCAGCAGCCATCGAGGGACCCAACGGGTGGATGGCTACACCTTC
.	.	TRBV7-2	TRBJ2-1	CASRADMIVGNEQFF	TGTGCCAGCAGGGCCGATATGATAGTCGGGAATGAGCAGTTCTTC